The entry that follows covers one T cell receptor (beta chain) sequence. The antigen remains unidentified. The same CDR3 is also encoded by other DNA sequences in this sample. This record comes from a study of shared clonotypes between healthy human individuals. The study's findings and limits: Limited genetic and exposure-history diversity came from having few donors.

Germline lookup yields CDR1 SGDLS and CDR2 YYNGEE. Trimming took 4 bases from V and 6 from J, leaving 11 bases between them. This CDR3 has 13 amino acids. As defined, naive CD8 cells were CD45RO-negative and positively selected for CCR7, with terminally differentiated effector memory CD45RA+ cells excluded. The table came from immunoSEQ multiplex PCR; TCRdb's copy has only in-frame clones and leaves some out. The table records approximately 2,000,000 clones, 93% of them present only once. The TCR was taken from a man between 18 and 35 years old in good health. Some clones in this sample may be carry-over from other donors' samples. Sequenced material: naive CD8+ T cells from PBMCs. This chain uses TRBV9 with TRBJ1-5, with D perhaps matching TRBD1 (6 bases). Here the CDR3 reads CASSPGVGQPQHF. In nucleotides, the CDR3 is TGTGCCAGCAGCCCAGGGGTGGGTCAGCCCCAGCATTTT.